The rows below give T cell receptor beta chains drawn from one sample of a study of blood T cells in healthy people across ages. TCRdb itself ran the 5' RACE reads through MiXCR, one entry per CDR3 protein. The sample holds 850,000 to 950,000 distinct CDR3 sequences, under 35% seen once. The sample taken for sequencing was blood. These receptors were obtained from a woman at least 80 years old in good health. Each CDR3 is given with its conserved first and last residue. Each record gives: D gene, V gene, J gene, clone size, CDR3 DNA, CDR3 protein. A D gene is named only where the DNA matches it firmly. Clone size appears in some rows only: once, few, many, or a class for an expanded clone.

d_gene: TRBD1
v_gene: TRBV3-1
j_gene: TRBJ1-2
abundance: many
CDR3nt: TGTGCCAGCAGCCAAGACCCAGGGGGAGGCTACACCTTC
CDR3aa: CASSQDPGGGYTF

d_gene: .
v_gene: TRBV20-1
j_gene: TRBJ1-4
abundance: few
CDR3nt: TGCAGTGCTAGGGATCCGGGACAAGTTAATGAAAAACTGTTTTTT
CDR3aa: CSARDPGQVNEKLFF

d_gene: .
v_gene: TRBV7-2
j_gene: TRBJ1-1
abundance: .
CDR3nt: TGTGCCAGCAGCTTAGCGATAGGGGTTAAGGCTGAAGCTTTCTTT
CDR3aa: CASSLAIGVKAEAFF

d_gene: .
v_gene: TRBV6-1
j_gene: TRBJ1-2
abundance: many
CDR3nt: TGTGCCAGCAGTGAATTGACCGTCTATGGCTACACCTTC
CDR3aa: CASSELTVYGYTF

d_gene: TRBD1
v_gene: TRBV19
j_gene: TRBJ2-7
abundance: .
CDR3nt: TGTGCCAGTAGTGTTCGACAGGGGTACCACGAGCAGTACTTC
CDR3aa: CASSVRQGYHEQYF

d_gene: TRBD2
v_gene: TRBV7-2
j_gene: TRBJ2-7
abundance: .
CDR3nt: TGTGCCAGCAGCTTAGTAGCGGGGGGTGGCTACGAGCAGTACTTC
CDR3aa: CASSLVAGGGYEQYF

d_gene: TRBD2
v_gene: TRBV20-1
j_gene: TRBJ2-3
abundance: many
CDR3nt: TGCAGTGCTAGAGATTTAGCGGGGGGGGAACTCACAGATACGCAGTATTTT
CDR3aa: CSARDLAGGELTDTQYF

d_gene: TRBD2
v_gene: TRBV5-4
j_gene: TRBJ2-1
abundance: few
CDR3nt: TGTGCCAGCAGCTTGGGGCGGGGGGGCCTGGATGAGCAGTTCTTC
CDR3aa: CASSLGRGGLDEQFF

d_gene: .
v_gene: TRBV12-3/TRBV12-4
j_gene: TRBJ1-2
abundance: many
CDR3nt: TGTGCCAGCAGTTTCGGGGGGGCAAGGGGCTACACCTTC
CDR3aa: CASSFGGARGYTF

d_gene: .
v_gene: TRBV7-9
j_gene: TRBJ2-1
abundance: many
CDR3nt: TGTGCCAGCAGCTTGAGGGGGGATGAGCAGTTCTTC
CDR3aa: CASSLRGDEQFF

d_gene: .
v_gene: TRBV4-1
j_gene: TRBJ2-1
abundance: .
CDR3nt: TGCGCCAGCAGCCAAGATATGAGGGGGGGGTACAATGAGCAGTTCTTC
CDR3aa: CASSQDMRGGYNEQFF

d_gene: .
v_gene: TRBV6-6
j_gene: TRBJ2-7
abundance: many
CDR3nt: TGTGCCAGCACCCCGCGGGGCGGGGGCCCTCCGAGGGAGCAGTACTTC
CDR3aa: CASTPRGGGPPREQYF

d_gene: TRBD1
v_gene: TRBV27
j_gene: TRBJ1-4
abundance: few
CDR3nt: TGTGCCAGCAGCCACCACAGGGGTACTAATGAAAAACTGTTTTTT
CDR3aa: CASSHHRGTNEKLFF

d_gene: TRBD1
v_gene: TRBV6-2/TRBV6-3
j_gene: TRBJ1-4
abundance: .
CDR3nt: TGTGCCAGCAGTAACCGACAGGGGTTCGGAGAAAAACTGTTTTTT
CDR3aa: CASSNRQGFGEKLFF

d_gene: .
v_gene: TRBV10-3
j_gene: TRBJ1-4
abundance: many
CDR3nt: TGTGCCATCAGTGAGTCCTCACAGGGAGGGGAAAAACTGTTTTTT
CDR3aa: CAISESSQGGEKLFF

d_gene: TRBD1
v_gene: TRBV27
j_gene: TRBJ1-6
abundance: .
CDR3nt: TGTGCCAGCAGACCCGACAGGGGATTCTATAATTCACCCCTCCACTTT
CDR3aa: CASRPDRGFYNSPLHF

d_gene: .
v_gene: TRBV7-9
j_gene: TRBJ2-1
abundance: .
CDR3nt: TGTGCCAGCAGCTACGGACAGCTAGGCAATGAGCAGTTCTTC
CDR3aa: CASSYGQLGNEQFF

d_gene: .
v_gene: TRBV20-1
j_gene: TRBJ1-2
abundance: .
CDR3nt: TGCAGTGCTAGAGTCCGAACAAGCTCGTTCTATGGCTACACCTTC
CDR3aa: CSARVRTSSFYGYTF

d_gene: TRBD2
v_gene: TRBV11-1
j_gene: TRBJ2-6
abundance: few
CDR3nt: TGTGTCAGCAGCTTAGCGGGACCCCGAAGAACGTCTGGGGCCAACGTCCTGACTTTC
CDR3aa: CVSSLAGPRRTSGANVLTF

d_gene: .
v_gene: TRBV20-1
j_gene: TRBJ1-4
abundance: .
CDR3nt: TGCGGTGCTATGATAAACAGGCTCGGTGAAAAACTGTTTTTT
CDR3aa: CGAMINRLGEKLFF

d_gene: .
v_gene: TRBV30
j_gene: TRBJ2-2
abundance: .
CDR3nt: TGTGCCTGGAGTCAGAAGAACACCGGGGAGCTGTTTTTT
CDR3aa: CAWSQKNTGELFF

d_gene: .
v_gene: TRBV6-2/TRBV6-3
j_gene: TRBJ2-2
abundance: .
CDR3nt: TGTGCCAGCAGTTATACAGTTAACACCGGGGAGCGGTTTTTT
CDR3aa: CASSYTVNTGERFF

d_gene: .
v_gene: TRBV5-1
j_gene: TRBJ1-1
abundance: .
CDR3nt: TGCGCCAGCAGCTTACGGGGGGGGGACACCAGACTCGTAAACACTGAAGCTTTCTTT
CDR3aa: CASSLRGGDTRLVNTEAFF

d_gene: TRBD1
v_gene: TRBV29-1
j_gene: TRBJ2-2
abundance: .
CDR3nt: TGCAGCGTCGATCAGGGGGCAGGTAGCACCGGGGAGCTGTTTTTT
CDR3aa: CSVDQGAGSTGELFF

d_gene: TRBD1
v_gene: TRBV12-3/TRBV12-4
j_gene: TRBJ2-3
abundance: many
CDR3nt: TGTGCCAGCAGTTCCCCCAGGGGGCTTACCGAGACGCAGTATTTT
CDR3aa: CASSSPRGLTETQYF

d_gene: TRBD1
v_gene: TRBV12-3/TRBV12-4
j_gene: TRBJ2-3
abundance: few
CDR3nt: TGTGCCAGCGGTCCTCCGGGACAGGGATATACGCAGTATTTT
CDR3aa: CASGPPGQGYTQYF

d_gene: TRBD1
v_gene: TRBV2
j_gene: TRBJ2-3
abundance: many
CDR3nt: TGTGCCAGCAGGACCGGACAGGGGGCAACAGATACGCAGTATTTT
CDR3aa: CASRTGQGATDTQYF

d_gene: .
v_gene: TRBV5-1
j_gene: TRBJ2-7
abundance: .
CDR3nt: TGCGCCAGCAGCTTGGACAGGGAGTCCCCCTTGGTCTCCTACGAGCAGTACTTC
CDR3aa: CASSLDRESPLVSYEQYF

d_gene: TRBD1
v_gene: TRBV20-1
j_gene: TRBJ1-1
abundance: .
CDR3nt: TGCAGTGTCCTGGGACAGGGGGGAGTAAAAGCTTTCTTT
CDR3aa: CSVLGQGGVKAFF

d_gene: .
v_gene: TRBV12-3/TRBV12-4
j_gene: TRBJ2-1
abundance: .
CDR3nt: TGTGCCAGCAGTGGGGAGGAATATAATTACAATGAACAGTTCTTC
CDR3aa: CASSGEEYNYNEQFF

d_gene: .
v_gene: TRBV7-2
j_gene: TRBJ2-3
abundance: many
CDR3nt: TGTGCCAGCAGCCTCACCCCGGGACTTCGGGCAGATACGCAGTATTTT
CDR3aa: CASSLTPGLRADTQYF

d_gene: TRBD1
v_gene: TRBV18
j_gene: TRBJ1-1
abundance: .
CDR3nt: TGTGCCAGCTCACGGGACAGCAACACTGAAGCTTTCTTT
CDR3aa: CASSRDSNTEAFF